These 10 T cell receptor gamma chains share one sample of origin, sequenced in a study of γδ T cells in repeated Plasmodium falciparum infection. TCRdb ran CATT on the multiplex PCR reads. The repertoire holds 25,000 to 30,000 gamma-chain clones, with approximately 2.9% as singletons. Bulk repertoires came from Vgamma9/Vdelta2+ or Vdelta2-negative gammadelta T cells flow-sorted from PBMC. Sequenced material: gamma-delta T cells from blood. The receptors stem from a pool of human donors (malaria-infected and uninfected, not separated).

This clone was recorded many times. The protein that TCRdb holds for this DNA derives from a much larger clone and differs from the translated DNA at residue 10, which likely indicates a read error; the protein shown here is translated from the DNA. V usage is TRGV4 and J usage is TRGJ1 or TRGJ2. In the absence of a J gene in TCRdb, the DNA was matched to germline to assign it here. There are 13 residues in the CDR3. Germline V gene lookup returns CDR1 EGSTGY and CDR2 YDSYTSSV. The CDR3 DNA sequence: TGTGCCACCTGGGATAACCCTATCTATAGGAAACTCTTT. This translates into CATWDNPIYRKLF.

The table lists this clone with a few counts. A far larger clone is just one base off, so this is likely a read error. Additional DNA sequences in this sample encode the identical CDR3. This chain links TRGV9 with TRGJP. The J gene is not listed in TCRdb, so it was assigned here from a DNA match to germline. Per germline, CDR1 GITISATS and CDR2 ISYDGTV (reference sequence). This CDR3 spans 18 amino acids. This CDR3 reads CALWEVGSQELGKKIKVF. CDR3 DNA: TGTGCCTTGTGGGAGGTGGGCTCTCAAGAGTTGGGTAAAAAAATCAAGGTATTT.

This clone was detected only a few times. The mismatch at residue 4 between this DNA's translation and the TCRdb protein of a much larger clone likely reflects a read error; the protein shown is translated from the DNA. This sequence joins TRGV9 and TRGJ1 or TRGJ2. The J gene comes from matching the DNA to germline here; TCRdb lacks it. CDR1 and CDR2 (germline): GITISATS, ISYDGTV (reference sequence). There are 11 residues in the CDR3. The CDR3 DNA reads as TGTGCCTTGCGGGAGGTGCGAAAGAAACTCTTT. Translating gives CALREVRKKLF.

This clone has only a few counts. The protein recorded in TCRdb matches a much larger clone and deviates from this DNA's translation at residue 13, suggesting a read error; the protein here is obtained by translating the DNA. The V gene is TRGV9; the J gene was not called. This CDR3 has 15 amino acids. Germline V CDR1 and CDR2: GITISATS, ISYDGTV (reference sequence). CDR3 loop: CALWPLGRICYKELF. In DNA, the CDR3 is TGTGCCTTGTGGCCCTTGGGGCGAATTTGTTATAAGGAACTCTTT.

Note on this clone: The protein TCRdb gives is from a much larger clone and does not agree with this DNA's translation at residue 10, likely a read error; the protein shown here comes from the DNA. This rearrangement joins TRGV9 to TRGJ1 or TRGJ2. The CDR3 runs 14 residues. From germline, CDR1 is GITISATS and CDR2 ISYDGTV (reference sequence). The CDR3 DNA reads as TGTGCCTTGTGGAGTTTGACGAATTATTGTAAGAAACTCTTT. As protein: CALWSLTNYCKKLF.

This clone was picked up many times. The mismatch at residue 12 between this DNA's translation and the TCRdb protein of a much larger clone likely reflects a read error; the protein shown is translated from the DNA. The chain employs TRGV9 and TRGJ1 or TRGJ2. CDR3 length: 14 amino acids. The germline V gene encodes CDR1 GITISATS and CDR2 ISYDGTV (reference sequence). CDR3 nucleotides: TGTGCCTTGTGGGAGGTCCCCCATGGGGATAAGGAACTCTTT. Translating it yields CALWEVPHGDKELF.

Concerning this clone: TCRdb attributes to this sequence the protein of a much larger clone, which differs from the DNA translation at residue 9; a read error is likely, and the protein displayed is translated from the DNA. V and J are TRGV9 and TRGJP. The J gene was missing in TCRdb and was found by matching the end of the DNA to germline. The CDR3 loop spans 17 amino acids. V was clipped by 4 bases and J by 9 bases; unmatched bases: 12. Germline lookup yields CDR1 GITISATS and CDR2 ISYDGTV (reference sequence). The CDR3 DNA is TGTGCCTTGTGGGAATTCTTGAAAGCGTTGGGCAAAAAAATCAAGGTATTT. This codes for CALWEFLKALGKKIKVF.

At least ten counts were recorded for this clone. The chain is built from TRGV4 and TRGJ1 or TRGJ2. The J gene, missing from TCRdb, was assigned here through DNA to germline matching. Germline V gene lookup returns CDR1 EGSTGY and CDR2 YDSYTSSV. Unmatched junction bases numbered 11, after V lost 6 bases and J lost 3 bases. This CDR3 is built from 14 residues. The CDR3 sequence: CATWKLGLYYKKLF. The CDR3 DNA sequence: TGTGCCACCTGGAAACTTGGGCTTTATTATAAGAAACTCTTT.

This clone has only a few counts. One base separates it from a far larger clone, so it is likely a read error. Because the CDR3's place on the DNA is in doubt, the DNA is left out and the CDR3 is given as listed by TCRdb. Called V gene: TRGV9; the J gene was not called. With termini counted, the CDR3 has 33 amino acids. Germline V gene lookup returns CDR1 GITISATS and CDR2 ISYDGTV (reference sequence). The CDR3: CALCSKGVVVIRNSLAVEQHWLSQVSIGRIQHF.

This clone occurred many times. This DNA translates differently at residue 9 from the TCRdb protein, which is that of a much larger clone; a read error is likely, and the protein shown is the DNA's own translation. The J gene is TRGJ1 or TRGJ2, the V gene TRGV3. Matching the DNA to germline supplied the J gene, which TCRdb does not give. The germline gives CDR1 VTNTFY, CDR2 YDVSTARD (reference sequence). J lost 0 bases, V lost 0 bases, and 11 bases had no gene match. The CDR3 is made up of 17 amino acids. CDR3 region: CATWDRRQSVNYYKKLF. The CDR3 DNA is TGTGCCACCTGGGACAGGCGACAGTCCGTGAATTATTATAAGAAACTCTTT.